This T cell receptor beta chain came from a study of lymphopenia after photon versus proton radiotherapy (dated by TCRdb to 2018 to 2020). With regard to the full study: In patients with gastrointestinal tumors who developed high-grade lymphopenia, the study compared the immunological effects of photon radiation therapy with those of proton radiation therapy. A cohort of some 21 patients with gastrointestinal tumors who received either photon or proton therapy and subsequently developed lymphopenia was included. The goal of the study was to characterize the differences between the two radiation modalities in how they affect the immune system.

Libraries were built with the immunoSEQ multiplex PCR assay. T cell repertoires were profiled by deep sequencing of rearranged TCR beta loci, alongside multiparametric flow cytometry. This immuneACCESS table, as held by TCRdb, lists in-frame sequences with V and J called but not all clones. Of the missing ones, under half trace to an unresolved V gene in checked studies; the others have no known cause. The table for this sample lists 65,000 to 75,000 clones; 87% of them were counted only once. The ten biggest clones cover 10% to 11% of the sample. What the work shows at the level of the full study, not this receptor alone: The survival association was examined only in patients who died, and the authors described better survival with proton therapy as a possibility, not as a demonstrated result. After the lymphocyte count nadir, repertoires from photon-treated patients showed oligoclonal expansion, particularly of CD8+ Temra cells, and this expansion drove the decline in diversity. Across the cohort, an inverse correlation was found between a larger post-nadir drop in TCR diversity and overall survival time among patients who died. Proton-treated patients stayed relatively stable during treatment, while photon-treated patients lost naive T cells and TCR diversity and gained effector/memory populations.

The germline V gene gives CDR1 as ENHRY and CDR2 as SYGVKD. V is shortened by 3 bases, J by 3 bases, and the region joining them spans 18 bases. The CDR3 runs 16 residues from the cysteine to the phenylalanine. Only the CDR3 portion is preserved as DNA: 48 bases, with reading frame beginning at the first base. On this clone: It lacks a known antigen. No much larger clonotype is one base removed from it; base qualities were not supplied.

The input for sequencing was peripheral blood, taken from a patient treated with proton-based radiotherapy. The receptor chain draws on TRBV10-3 and TRBJ2-7; TRBD1 is a possible D gene, resting on 6 matching bases. The TCR comes from a man older than 75 with esophageal cancer. The nucleotides are TGTGCCATCAGTGATACAGGGAAAGACAGCAACTACGAGCAGTACTTC. This yields the protein CAISDTGKDSNYEQYF.